This TCR beta chain was obtained from a study of blood T cell repertoires in COVID-19. Study information: From the United States, Italy and Spain came samples of acute and convalescent COVID-19. PBMCs, B-cell-depleted T cells, or T cells provided the cDNA or gDNA that made up the material.

Authors' analysis steps: Reference gene primer amplification in the assay estimated nucleated cell counts. This table comes from immunoSEQ multiplex PCR, and its TCRdb copy is limited to in-frame clones, with some not included. The DNA gave D and trimming, while V, J and clone size come from that table. The sample lists 130,000 or so clones; around four fifths were seen once. CDR3 length equals 14 residues. Trimming cost V 5 bases and J 4 bases; bases outside gene matches: 3. Germline V gives CDR1 SGHVS, CDR2 FNYEAQ. This clonotype originated in a man aged 60 to 69 with active or convalescent COVID-19. The chain combines TRBV7-6 with TRBJ1-4; 8 nucleotides match TRBD1. Sequencing was performed on peripheral blood. CDR3 nucleotides: TGTGCCAGCAGCCGGGACAGGCTTAATGAAAAACTGTTTTTT. It translates to CASSRDRLNEKLFF.